The present entry profiles one T cell receptor (beta chain) with its context. Antigen specificity is unknown. A far larger clone is one base from this, pointing to a likely read error. This sample includes further DNA sequences coding for the same CDR3. Genomic DNA of every subset was divided equally among multiple immunoSEQ plates. Generated by immunoSEQ multiplex PCR, the TCRdb table keeps only in-frame clones and is missing some. The data contain 800,000 to 1,200,000 clones, around three quarters of them seen just once; the ten biggest clones take up 0.5% to 0.6%. The sample originates from a study of shared clonotypes between healthy human individuals. Study-wide results and caveats: Around 5% of naive CD4 clonotypes were common to a handful of donors. Across subsets, estimated richness was generally greater for naive than for memory populations. Unshared clonotypes carried lower generation probabilities than those common to all four donors.

The germline gives CDR1 SGDLS, CDR2 YYNGEE. This CDR3 spans 15 amino acids. With 0 bases removed from V and 0 bases from J, the gap between germline ends came to 7 bases. This sequence was found in a man younger than 35 in good health. Some clones in this sample may be carry-over from other donors' samples. The chain joins TRBV9 to TRBJ1-5; D is ambiguous. Sequencing was done on a sample of memory CD4+ T cells from PBMCs. Subset denoted: CD45RA-negative fraction. CDR3 DNA: TGTGCCAGCAGCGTAGAAGGGAATAGCAATCAGCCCCAGCATTTT. Amino acids: CASSVEGNSNQPQHF.